This T cell receptor (beta chain) was documented in a study of CD8+CD57+ T cells in acquired aplastic anemia. Looking at the study overall: The average for DNA from sorted CD4+ and CD8+ cells was around 3.5 ug.

CDR1 and CDR2 (germline): MRHNA, SNTAGT. The CDR3 covers 12 residues. Details on this clonotype: At one end, the junction sequence differs from germline, possibly due to a read error.

CDR3 and TCR beta VDJ profiling relied on a genomic DNA template. MiXCR, run by TCRdb on the reads, gives a single entry per CDR3 protein. This table holds roughly 240,000 distinct CDR3 sequences, more than 45% found once. Those patients picked for sequencing had displayed CD8+CD57+ cell expansion on flow cytometry. The patients, all of them, had severe acquired aplastic anemia. The study sampled blood from patients who had received no therapy. The material sequenced was sorted CD4+, CD8+, or CD8+CD57+ T cells (not recorded which) from PBMCs. The chain joins TRBV6-4 to TRBJ2-1; D gene unclear. The clonotype comes from a human donor with aplastic anemia. The CDR3 loop is CASSPNYNEQLF. The CDR3 nucleotides read TGTGCCAGCAGTCCAAACTACAATGAGCAGCTCTTC.